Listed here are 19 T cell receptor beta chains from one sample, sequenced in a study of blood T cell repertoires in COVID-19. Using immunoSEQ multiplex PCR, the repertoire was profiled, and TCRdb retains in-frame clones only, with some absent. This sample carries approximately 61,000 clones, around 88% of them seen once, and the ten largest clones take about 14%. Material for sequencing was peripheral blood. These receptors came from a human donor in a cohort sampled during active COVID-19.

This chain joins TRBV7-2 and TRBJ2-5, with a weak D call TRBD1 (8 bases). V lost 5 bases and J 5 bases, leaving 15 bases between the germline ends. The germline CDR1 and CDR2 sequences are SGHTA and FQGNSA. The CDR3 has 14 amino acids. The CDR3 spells CASSPGQGGETQYF. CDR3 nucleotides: TGTGCCAGCAGCCCCGGACAGGGAGGGGAGACCCAGTACTTC. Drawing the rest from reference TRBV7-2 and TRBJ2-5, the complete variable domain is GAGVSQSPSNKVTEKGKDVELRCDPISGHTALYWYRQSLGQGLEFLIYFQGNSAPDKSGLPSDRFSAERTGGSVSTLTIQRTQQEDSAVYLCASSPGQGGETQYFGPGTRLLVL.

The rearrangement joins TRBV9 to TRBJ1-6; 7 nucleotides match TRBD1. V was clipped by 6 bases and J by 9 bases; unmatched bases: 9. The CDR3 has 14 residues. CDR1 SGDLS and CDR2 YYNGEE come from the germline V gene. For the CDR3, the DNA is TGTGCCAGCACCTCTAACAGGGGTAGTTCACCCCTCCACTTT. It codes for CASTSNRGSSPLHF.

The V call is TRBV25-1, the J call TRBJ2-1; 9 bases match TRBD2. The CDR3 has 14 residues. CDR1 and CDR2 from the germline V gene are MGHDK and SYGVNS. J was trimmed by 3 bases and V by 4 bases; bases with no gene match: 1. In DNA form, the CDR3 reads TGTGCCAGCAGTGTTAGCGGGAGCTACAATGAGCAGTTCTTC. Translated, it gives CASSVSGSYNEQFF.

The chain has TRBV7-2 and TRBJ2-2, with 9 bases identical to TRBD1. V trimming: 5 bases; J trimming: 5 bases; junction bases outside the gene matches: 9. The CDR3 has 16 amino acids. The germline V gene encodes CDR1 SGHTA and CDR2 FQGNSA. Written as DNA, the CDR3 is TGTGCCAGCAGCCAACCGGGACAGGGTTTGACCGGGGAGCTGTTTTTT. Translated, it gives CASSQPGQGLTGELFF.

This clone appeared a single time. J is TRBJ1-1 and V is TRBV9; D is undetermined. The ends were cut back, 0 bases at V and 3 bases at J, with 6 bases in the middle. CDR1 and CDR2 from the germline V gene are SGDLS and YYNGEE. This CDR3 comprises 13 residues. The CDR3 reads CASSVAGHTEAFF. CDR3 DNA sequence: TGTGCCAGCAGCGTAGCGGGTCACACTGAAGCTTTCTTT.

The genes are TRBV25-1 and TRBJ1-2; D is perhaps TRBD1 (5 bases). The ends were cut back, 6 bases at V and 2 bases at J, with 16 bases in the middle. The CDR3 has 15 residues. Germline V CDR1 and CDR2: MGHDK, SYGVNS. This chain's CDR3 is CASRPQSRANYGYTF. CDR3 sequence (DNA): TGTGCCAGCAGACCTCAGAGCAGGGCGAACTATGGCTACACCTTC.

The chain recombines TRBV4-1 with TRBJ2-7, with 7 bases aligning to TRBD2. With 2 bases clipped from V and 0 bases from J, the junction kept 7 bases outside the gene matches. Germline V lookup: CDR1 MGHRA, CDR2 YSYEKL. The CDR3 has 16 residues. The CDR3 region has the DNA TGCGCCAGCAGCCAAACTAGCGAGGGCCTCTCCTACGAGCAGTACTTC. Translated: CASSQTSEGLSYEQYF.

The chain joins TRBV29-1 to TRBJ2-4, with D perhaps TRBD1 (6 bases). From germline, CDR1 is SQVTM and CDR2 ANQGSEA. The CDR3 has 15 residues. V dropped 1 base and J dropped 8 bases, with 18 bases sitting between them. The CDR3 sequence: CSVEAPPGQSDIQYF. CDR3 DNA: TGCAGCGTTGAAGCTCCCCCCGGACAGTCTGACATTCAGTACTTC.

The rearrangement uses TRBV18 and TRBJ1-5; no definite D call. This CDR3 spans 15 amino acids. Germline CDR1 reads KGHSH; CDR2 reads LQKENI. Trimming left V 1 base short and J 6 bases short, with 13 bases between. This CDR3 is CASSPRTGSLQPQHF. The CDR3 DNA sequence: TGTGCCAGCTCACCACGGACGGGGTCTCTTCAGCCCCAGCATTTT.

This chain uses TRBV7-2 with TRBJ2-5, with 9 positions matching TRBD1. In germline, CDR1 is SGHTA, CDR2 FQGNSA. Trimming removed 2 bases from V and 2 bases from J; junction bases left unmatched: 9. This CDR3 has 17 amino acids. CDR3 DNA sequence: TGTGCCAGCAGCTTAAAGGCTGGGGGGACAGGGCAAGAGACCCAGTACTTC. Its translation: CASSLKAGGTGQETQYF. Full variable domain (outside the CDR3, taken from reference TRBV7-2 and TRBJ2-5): GAGVSQSPSNKVTEKGKDVELRCDPISGHTALYWYRQSLGQGLEFLIYFQGNSAPDKSGLPSDRFSAERTGGSVSTLTIQRTQQEDSAVYLCASSLKAGGTGQETQYFGPGTRLLVL.

The CDR3 protein is CASSQDRGETQYF. CDR3 sequence (DNA): TGTGCCAGCAGCCAAGACAGGGGAGAGACCCAGTACTTC. J is TRBJ2-5 and V is TRBV3-1 (or the pseudogene TRBV3-2); D might be TRBD1 (6 bases). The CDR3 is made up of 13 amino acids. Trimming cost V 0 bases and J 4 bases, with 6 bases left between them. In germline, CDR1 is LGHDT, CDR2 YNNKEL (reference sequence).

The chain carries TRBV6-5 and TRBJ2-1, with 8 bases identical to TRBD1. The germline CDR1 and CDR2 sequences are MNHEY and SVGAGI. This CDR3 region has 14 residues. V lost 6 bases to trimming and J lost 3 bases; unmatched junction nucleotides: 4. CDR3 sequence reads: CASSNRGIYNEQFF. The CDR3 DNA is TGTGCCAGCAGCAACAGGGGGATCTACAATGAGCAGTTCTTC.

CDR3 coding DNA: TGTGCCAGCAGCCGGCGGAACTCTGGGGCCAACGTCCTGACTTTC. The encoded protein is CASSRRNSGANVLTF. This chain uses TRBV7-3 with TRBJ2-6; D unclear. Germline assignment: CDR1 SGHTA and CDR2 FQGTGA. The CDR3 is 15 residues long. Trimming took off 5 bases at V and 0 bases at J, with 8 bases between the two ends.

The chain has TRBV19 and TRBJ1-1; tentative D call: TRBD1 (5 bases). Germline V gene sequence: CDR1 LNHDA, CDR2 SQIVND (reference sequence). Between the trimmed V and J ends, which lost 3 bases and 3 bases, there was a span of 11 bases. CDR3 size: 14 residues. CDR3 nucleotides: TGTGCCAGTAGTATCCGGCGCAGGGACACTGAAGCTTTCTTT. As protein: CASSIRRRDTEAFF.

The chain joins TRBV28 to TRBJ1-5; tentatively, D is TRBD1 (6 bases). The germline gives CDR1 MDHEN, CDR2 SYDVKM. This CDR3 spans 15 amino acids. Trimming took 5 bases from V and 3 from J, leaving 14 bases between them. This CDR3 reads CASSPPDSANQPQHF. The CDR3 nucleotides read TGTGCCAGCAGTCCGCCGGACAGCGCCAATCAGCCCCAGCATTTT.

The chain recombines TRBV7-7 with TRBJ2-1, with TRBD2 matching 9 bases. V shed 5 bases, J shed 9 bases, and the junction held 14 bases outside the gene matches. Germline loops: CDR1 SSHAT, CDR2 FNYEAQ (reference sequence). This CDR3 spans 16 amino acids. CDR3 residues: CASSPPGSGRTGEQFF. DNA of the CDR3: TGTGCCAGCAGCCCCCCGGGTAGCGGGAGAACTGGTGAGCAGTTCTTC.

In nucleotides, the CDR3 is TGCGCCAGCAATCCGGGGAGGGCCACGGAGCAGTTCTTC. Translating gives CASNPGRATEQFF. This chain connects TRBV5-1 to TRBJ2-1, with TRBD2 matching over 7 bases. V lost 6 bases, J lost 10 bases, and 10 bases stayed unmatched. Germline V lookup: CDR1 SGHRS, CDR2 YFSETQ. The CDR3 has 13 residues.

As DNA, the CDR3 is TGTGCCAGCAGCCGAGGACTAGCGGGAGTAAATGAGCAGTTCTTC. Residues: CASSRGLAGVNEQFF. The rearrangement uses TRBV4-2 and TRBJ2-1, with 13 bases identical to TRBD2. The CDR3 has 15 amino acids. The V and J ends lost 4 bases and 7 bases, in that order; junction bases with no gene match: 4. Per germline, CDR1 LGHNA and CDR2 YNFKEQ.

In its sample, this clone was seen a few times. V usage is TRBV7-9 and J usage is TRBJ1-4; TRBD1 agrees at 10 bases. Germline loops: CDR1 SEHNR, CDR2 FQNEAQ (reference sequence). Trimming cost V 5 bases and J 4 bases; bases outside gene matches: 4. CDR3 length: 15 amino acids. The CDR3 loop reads CASSRQGAGNEKLFF. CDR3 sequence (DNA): TGTGCCAGCAGCCGACAGGGGGCGGGTAATGAAAAACTGTTTTTT. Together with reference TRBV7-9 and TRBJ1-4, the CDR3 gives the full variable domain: DTGVSQNPRHKITKRGQNVTFRCDPISEHNRLYWYRQTLGQGPEFLTYFQNEAQLEKSRLLSDRFSAERPKGSFSTLEIQRTEQGDSAMYLCASSRQGAGNEKLFFGSGTQLSVL.